This is a list of T cell receptor beta chains from one sample in a study of T-cell memory formation after mild COVID-19. TCRdb used MiXCR to reprocess the 5' RACE reads, holding one entry per CDR3 protein. Among roughly 450,000 distinct CDR3 sequences, approximately 19% were seen once, and the ten largest hold roughly a fifth. Material: PBMCs or a T cell subset sorted from them (not recorded which). Receptors originate from a man aged 18 to 30 who had mild COVID-19 (a few samples of this study predate the infection). Cell type and time point are not known. Each CDR3 is given with its conserved first and last residue. Fields, in order: D gene, V gene, clone size, J gene, CDR3 protein, CDR3 DNA. A D gene is named only where the DNA matches it firmly. Size is stated for part of the rows, as once, few or many counts, or as a class when the clone is expanded.

>-|TRBV24-1|few|TRBJ2-5
CATSDFSTGGEIEETQYF
TGTGCCACCAGTGATTTCTCAACAGGGGGGGAGATAGAGGAGACCCAGTACTTC
>TRBD1|TRBV5-1|few|TRBJ1-4
CASSLDRGSEKLFF
TGCGCCAGCAGTCTGGACAGGGGGAGTGAAAAACTGTTTTTT
>-|TRBV5-1|few|TRBJ2-3
CASSAAGTSTDTQYF
TGCGCCAGCAGCGCCGCCGGGACGTCTACAGATACGCAGTATTTT
>TRBD2|TRBV9|few|TRBJ2-5
CASSVHTTSGGGETQYF
TGTGCCAGCAGCGTCCACACGACTAGCGGGGGTGGAGAGACCCAGTACTTC
>-|TRBV7-9|many|TRBJ2-3
CASSPTDGGTDTQYF
TGTGCCAGCAGCCCGACGGACGGGGGTACAGATACGCAGTATTTT
>TRBD1|TRBV6-5|few|TRBJ1-2
CASSYSGTGGKYGYTF
TGTGCCAGCAGTTACTCGGGGACAGGGGGCAAGTATGGCTACACCTTC
>-|TRBV7-2|many|TRBJ2-1
CASSLDGAYNEQFF
TGTGCCAGCAGCTTAGACGGGGCGTACAATGAGCAGTTCTTC
>-|TRBV4-3|few|TRBJ2-7
CASSQENRMSSYEQYF
TGCGCCAGCAGCCAAGAAAACCGAATGAGCTCCTACGAGCAGTACTTC
>TRBD2|TRBV7-2|many|TRBJ2-3
CASSTSGVGTQYF
TGTGCCAGCAGTACCAGCGGGGTCGGTACGCAGTATTTT
>TRBD1|TRBV7-2|few|TRBJ2-1
CASRLPGQGSIEQFF
TGTGCCAGCAGATTGCCGGGACAGGGGTCAATTGAGCAGTTCTTC
>TRBD1|TRBV7-9|many|TRBJ2-1
CASTGTGRNEQFF
TGTGCCAGCACAGGGACAGGGCGCAATGAGCAGTTCTTC
>-|TRBV5-1|few|TRBJ1-6
CASSLDVLPTNSPLHF
TGCGCCAGCAGCTTGGACGTGTTACCCACTAATTCACCCCTCCACTTT
>-|TRBV9|-|TRBJ1-1
CASSPRMDTEAFF
TGTGCCAGCAGCCCCCGGATGGACACTGAAGCTTTCTTT
>-|TRBV21-1|-|TRBJ1-6
CSSRKANAPLHF
TGTTCCAGCAGAAAAGCAAATGCACCCCTCCACTTT
>-|TRBV28|-|TRBJ2-4
CASSESKNIQYF
TGTGCCAGCAGTGAATCCAAAAACATTCAGTACTTC
>-|TRBV30|few|TRBJ1-5
CAWSRQGNQPQHF
TGTGCCTGGAGTAGACAGGGCAATCAGCCCCAGCATTTT
>-|TRBV24-1|few|TRBJ2-5
CATSEIGETQYF
TGTGCCACCAGTGAAATTGGCGAGACCCAGTACTTC
>-|TRBV18|many|TRBJ1-5
CASARDSNQPQHF
TGTGCCAGCGCCCGGGATAGCAATCAGCCCCAGCATTTT
>-|TRBV20-1|-|TRBJ1-2
CSARDTTGKYGYTF
TGCAGTGCCAGGGACACAACCGGCAAGTATGGCTACACCTTC
>TRBD1|TRBV27|-|TRBJ1-2
CASSHRDRENYGYTF
TGTGCCAGCAGTCACCGGGACAGGGAGAACTATGGCTACACCTTC
>TRBD1|TRBV24-1|few|TRBJ2-2
CATSDFGTANTGELFF
TGTGCCACCAGTGATTTTGGGACAGCGAACACCGGGGAGCTGTTTTTT
>-|TRBV24-1|few|TRBJ2-3
CATSDPGLGGDTQYF
TGTGCCACCAGTGATCCTGGCCTGGGCGGGGATACGCAGTATTTT
>-|TRBV30|few|TRBJ2-3
CAWWDTSSTDTQYF
TGTGCCTGGTGGGACACCTCTAGCACAGATACGCAGTATTTT
>TRBD1|TRBV5-1|-|TRBJ2-5
CASSLGTGNKYF
TGCGCCAGCAGCCTCGGGACAGGGAACAAGTACTTC
>-|TRBV4-1|-|TRBJ2-7
CASSQSGALVYEQYF
TGCGCCAGCAGCCAATCAGGGGCCCTTGTTTACGAGCAGTACTTC
>-|TRBV29-1|few|TRBJ1-2
CSVEPGGGYTF
TGCAGCGTTGAACCGGGAGGCGGCTACACCTTC
>TRBD2|TRBV9|few|TRBJ2-3
CASSVAGGDTDTQYF
TGTGCCAGCAGCGTAGCGGGGGGGGACACAGATACGCAGTATTTT
>TRBD2|TRBV5-1|-|TRBJ2-2
CASSQRDAGELFF
TGCGCCAGCAGCCAGCGGGACGCCGGGGAGCTGTTTTTT